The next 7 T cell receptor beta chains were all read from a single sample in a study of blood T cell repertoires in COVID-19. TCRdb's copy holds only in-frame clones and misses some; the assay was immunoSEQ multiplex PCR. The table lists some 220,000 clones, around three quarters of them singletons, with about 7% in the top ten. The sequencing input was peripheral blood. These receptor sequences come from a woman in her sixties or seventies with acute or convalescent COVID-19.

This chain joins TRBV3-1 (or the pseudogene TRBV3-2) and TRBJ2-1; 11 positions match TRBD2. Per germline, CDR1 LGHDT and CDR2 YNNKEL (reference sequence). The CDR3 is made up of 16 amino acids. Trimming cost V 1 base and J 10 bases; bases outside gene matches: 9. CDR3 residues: CASSQVTLAGGGEQFF. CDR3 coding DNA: TGTGCCAGCAGCCAAGTAACGCTAGCGGGGGGCGGGGAGCAGTTCTTC.

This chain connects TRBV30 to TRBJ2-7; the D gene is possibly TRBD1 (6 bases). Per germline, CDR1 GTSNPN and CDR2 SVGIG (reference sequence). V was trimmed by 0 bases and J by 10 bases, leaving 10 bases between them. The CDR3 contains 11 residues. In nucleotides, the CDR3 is TGTGCCTGGAGTGTACAGGGCTATCAGTACTTC. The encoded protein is CAWSVQGYQYF.

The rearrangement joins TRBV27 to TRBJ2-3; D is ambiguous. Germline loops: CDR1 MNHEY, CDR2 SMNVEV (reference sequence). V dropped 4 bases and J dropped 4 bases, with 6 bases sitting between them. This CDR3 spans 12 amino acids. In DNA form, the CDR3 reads TGTGCCAGCAGTTCTTCCGCAGATACGCAGTATTTT. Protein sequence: CASSSSADTQYF.

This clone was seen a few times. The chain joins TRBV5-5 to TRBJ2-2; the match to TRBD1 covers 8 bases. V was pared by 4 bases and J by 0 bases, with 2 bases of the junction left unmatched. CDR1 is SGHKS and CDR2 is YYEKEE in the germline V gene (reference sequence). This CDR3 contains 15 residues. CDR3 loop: CASSIQGANTGELFF. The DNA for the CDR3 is TGTGCCAGCAGCATACAGGGGGCGAACACCGGGGAGCTGTTTTTT.

DNA of the CDR3: TGTGCCACCAGTGGGAGGGAGTGGGGAAATGAGCAGTTCTTC. Translated, it gives CATSGREWGNEQFF. This chain links TRBV24-1 with TRBJ2-1, with D perhaps TRBD2 (6 bases). V lost 5 bases and J 7 bases, leaving 14 bases between the germline ends. Germline CDR1 is KGHDR and CDR2 is SFDVKD. This CDR3 has 14 residues.

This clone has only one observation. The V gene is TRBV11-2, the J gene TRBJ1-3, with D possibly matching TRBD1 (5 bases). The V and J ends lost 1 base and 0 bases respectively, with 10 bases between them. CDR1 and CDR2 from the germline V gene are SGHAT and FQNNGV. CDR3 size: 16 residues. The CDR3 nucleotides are TGTGCCAGCAGCTTAGTCCTAGGGGCCTCTGGAAACACCATATATTTT. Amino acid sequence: CASSLVLGASGNTIYF.

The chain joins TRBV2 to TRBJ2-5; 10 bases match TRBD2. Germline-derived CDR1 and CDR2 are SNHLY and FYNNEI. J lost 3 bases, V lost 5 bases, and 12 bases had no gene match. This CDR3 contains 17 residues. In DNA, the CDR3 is TGTGCCAGCAGTTCCTACTCTAGCGGGGGTTTTAAAGAGACCCAGTACTTC. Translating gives CASSSYSSGGFKETQYF.